These 17 T cell receptor beta chains originate from one sample sequenced in a study of blood T cell repertoires in COVID-19. Sequenced by immunoSEQ multiplex PCR; TCRdb stores in-frame clones only, minus some. Of around 400,000 clones in the sample, approximately 87% were seen once. Sequences were obtained from peripheral blood. The source is a woman aged 55-69 years with COVID-19, enrolled during active disease.

This sequence joins TRBV7-3 and TRBJ2-1; 8 bases fit TRBD1. Germline V gives CDR1 SGHTA, CDR2 FQGTGA. The CDR3 spans 17 residues. Losses at the gene ends were 4 bases for V and 4 bases for J; bases not matched to a gene: 12. CDR3 in DNA: TGTGCCAGCAGCTCCGCCCCGCAGGGGGCCGGGTACAATGAGCAGTTCTTC. Its protein product is CASSSAPQGAGYNEQFF.

The chain employs TRBV18 and TRBJ2-7; 9 bases align to TRBD1. CDR3 length: 15 amino acids. Trimming at V came to 0 bases and at J to 5 bases, leaving 5 bases not matched to a gene. CDR1 KGHSH and CDR2 LQKENI come from the germline V gene. The CDR3: CASSPPGTGYNEQYF. CDR3 DNA sequence: TGTGCCAGCTCACCACCGGGGACAGGGTACAACGAGCAGTACTTC.

The chain couples TRBV5-1 to TRBJ2-7; 14 bases map to TRBD2. Germline values: CDR1 SGHRS, CDR2 YFSETQ. The CDR3 consists of 15 residues. The V and J ends lost 6 bases and 9 bases, in that order; junction bases with no gene match: 11. The CDR3 sequence: CASTPGTSGGWGQYF. The CDR3 coding sequence is TGCGCCAGCACCCCCGGGACTAGCGGGGGTTGGGGGCAGTACTTC.

The chain couples TRBV21-1 to TRBJ1-2; the D call in the table, TRBD1, was not verified against the DNA. TRBV21-1 is shown as a pseudogene. CDR3 size: 15 residues. CDR3 nucleotide sequence: TGTGCCAGCAGCACCTCACAGGGAGCGGACTATGGCTACACCTTC. Protein product: CASSTSQGADYGYTF.

This clone came up a few times. This chain connects TRBV25-1 to TRBJ1-6; TRBD1 matches at 7 bases. With 8 bases clipped from V and 6 bases from J, the junction kept 7 bases outside the gene matches. The CDR3 totals 14 residues. In germline, CDR1 is MGHDK, CDR2 SYGVNS. CDR3 residues: CASALDRTNSPLHF. The CDR3, as DNA: TGTGCCAGCGCGTTGGACAGGACTAATTCACCCCTCCACTTT.

In its sample, this clone was seen once. The rearrangement links TRBV4-1 to TRBJ2-3; 8 bases match TRBD1. Trimming cost V 0 bases and J 6 bases; bases outside gene matches: 8. The CDR3 loop spans 16 amino acids. In germline, CDR1 is MGHRA, CDR2 YSYEKL. The CDR3 sequence is CASSQDRQGASDTQYF. The CDR3 DNA reads TGCGCCAGCAGCCAAGATCGGCAGGGGGCATCTGATACGCAGTATTTT.

CDR3 nucleotide sequence: TGCGCCAGCAGTGAGCTCTTAAATACCCCGTACACCTTC. Translated: CASSELLNTPYTF. The rearrangement uses TRBV5-1 and TRBJ1-2; no definite D call. The CDR3 length is 13 residues. V lost 5 bases and J lost 11, with 19 bases in between. Looked up from germline, CDR1 is SGHRS and CDR2 is YFSETQ.

The genes are TRBV7-2 and TRBJ2-3, with 11 bases identical to TRBD2. CDR1 is SGHTA, CDR2 FQGNSA, per germline. The length of the CDR3 is 18 residues. J was trimmed by 0 bases and V by 1 base; bases with no gene match: 6. CDR3 bases: TGTGCCAGCAGCTTAGATCCACTAGCGGGGGCTAGCACAGATACGCAGTATTTT. As protein: CASSLDPLAGASTDTQYF.

The rearrangement joins TRBV2 to TRBJ2-2; weak D call: TRBD1 (6 bases). This CDR3 has 16 amino acids. The V gene's germline CDR1 is SNHLY and CDR2 FYNNEI. The V end lost 5 bases, the J end lost 6 bases, and 19 bases lay between the germline ends. The CDR3, as DNA: TGTGCCAGCAGTAGGGGGAGCAGGGGAAATCCCGGGGAGCTGTTTTTT. Its translation: CASSRGSRGNPGELFF.

In its sample, this clone was seen a few times. The chain links TRBV11-2 to TRBJ1-6; TRBD1 agrees at 8 bases. Germline trimming cut 1 base from V and 13 bases from J; bases unmatched to any gene: 6. Germline V gene lookup returns CDR1 SGHAT and CDR2 FQNNGV. The CDR3 runs to 14 residues. DNA of the CDR3: TGTGCCAGCAGCTTAGGACAGGGGAGTAGGCCCCTCCACTTT. Protein sequence: CASSLGQGSRPLHF.

In its sample, this clone was seen a few times. This chain connects TRBV3-1 (or the pseudogene TRBV3-2) to TRBJ1-2; D ambiguous. Trimming shortened V by 3 bases and J by 8 bases, and 16 bases separated the two germline ends. The CDR3 loop spans 14 amino acids. Germline CDR1 and CDR2: LGHDT and YNNKEL (reference sequence). CDR3: CASSHWGSEGGYTF. CDR3 DNA: TGTGCCAGCAGCCACTGGGGATCAGAGGGAGGCTACACCTTC.

The chain carries TRBV18 and TRBJ1-2; D unclear. The CDR3 extends over 14 amino acids. Trimming left V 6 bases short and J 1 base short, with 12 bases between. Germline-derived CDR1 and CDR2 are KGHSH and LQKENI. In DNA, the CDR3 is TGTGCCAGCTCCCGGGTTGGAAGTAACTATGGCTACACCTTC. Translation: CASSRVGSNYGYTF.

This sequence joins TRBV10-2 and TRBJ1-1, with D uncertain. V was clipped by 6 bases and J by 1 base, with 9 bases between them. Germline-derived CDR1 and CDR2 are WSHSY and SAAADI. The CDR3 spans 13 residues. For the CDR3, the DNA is TGCGCCAGCAGCGGCAGAGGGAACACTGAAGCTTTCTTT. It yields the protein CASSGRGNTEAFF.

The chain couples TRBV7-2 to TRBJ1-4, with TRBD1 matching over 7 bases. V shed 5 bases and J 5 bases; nucleotides not matched to a gene: 5. Germline CDR1 and CDR2: SGHTA and FQGNSA. CDR3 length: 14 amino acids. CDR3: CASSPGQRNEKLFF. In DNA form, the CDR3 reads TGTGCCAGCAGCCCGGGACAGAGAAATGAAAAACTGTTTTTT.

V usage is TRBV6-5 and J usage is TRBJ1-5; unclear D gene. The V gene lost 6 bases and the J gene lost 4 bases, with 13 bases spanning the gap. There are 14 residues in the CDR3. The germline V gene has CDR1 MNHEY and CDR2 SVGAGI. The DNA for the CDR3 is TGTGCCAGCAGACCACCGGGTTTTAATCAGCCCCAGCATTTT. Translating it yields CASRPPGFNQPQHF.

The chain uses TRBV29-1 and TRBJ1-5; possibly TRBD1 for D (6 bases). The germline gives CDR1 SQVTM, CDR2 ANQGSEA. V shed 6 bases and J shed 4 bases, with 16 bases lying between them. The CDR3 length is 14 residues. CDR3 residues: CSVAEMGQNQPQHF. CDR3 DNA sequence: TGCAGCGTCGCTGAAATGGGACAAAATCAGCCCCAGCATTTT.

This clone appeared a few times. DNA of the CDR3: TGTGCCAGCAATAAGAGAGGGAGATCTAACTATGGCTACACCTTC. This sequence encodes CASNKRGRSNYGYTF. This chain connects TRBV28 to TRBJ1-2; D is undetermined. Trimming shortened V by 7 bases and J by 0 bases, and 15 bases separated the two germline ends. The CDR3 is 15 amino acids. In germline, CDR1 is MDHEN, CDR2 SYDVKM.